One and the same sample provided the 9 T cell receptor beta chains below, sequenced in a study of blood T cell repertoires in COVID-19. Libraries were prepared by immunoSEQ multiplex PCR; TCRdb keeps only in-frame clonotypes and omits some of them. The table lists over 80,000 clones, more than 85% of them singletons. The sequenced sample consisted of peripheral blood. All receptors come from a man between 60 and 75 years old with acute or convalescent COVID-19.

The chain links TRBV7-3 to TRBJ2-1; perhaps TRBD1 as D (5 bases). The CDR3 is 13 residues long. V lost 3 bases and J lost 5, with 8 bases in between. CDR1 is SGHTA and CDR2 is FQGTGA in the germline V gene. The CDR3, as DNA: TGTGCCAGCAGCTTGTGGGGCAACAATGAGCAGTTCTTC. This gives the protein CASSLWGNNEQFF.

The chain uses TRBV23-1 and TRBJ2-7; D uncertain. TRBV23-1 is known as an ORF, though its function is uncertain. Between the trimmed V and J ends, which lost 3 bases and 4 bases, there was a span of 19 bases. CDR3 size: 16 residues. CDR3 sequence: CASSQRPHQEGYEQYF. DNA of the CDR3: TGCGCCAGCAGTCAGAGGCCCCACCAAGAAGGTTACGAGCAGTACTTC.

This chain uses TRBV19 with TRBJ1-4; 7 nucleotides agree with TRBD1. The CDR3 length is 16 residues. The germline V gene has CDR1 LNHDA and CDR2 SQIVND (reference sequence). The trim removed 5 bases at V and 7 bases at J, leaving 13 bases unmatched. CDR3 in amino acids: CASSVLLRGQTEKLFF. The CDR3 DNA reads TGTGCCAGTAGTGTCCTTTTGAGGGGGCAAACTGAAAAACTGTTTTTT.

The chain couples TRBV27 to TRBJ2-3; 13 bases line up with TRBD2. J lost 5 bases, V lost 0 bases, and 5 bases had no gene match. The germline gives CDR1 MNHEY, CDR2 SMNVEV (reference sequence). The CDR3 length is 17 residues. CDR3 in DNA: TGTGCCAGCAGTTTATCCGGACTAGCGGGAGTTCGAGATACGCAGTATTTT. It yields the protein CASSLSGLAGVRDTQYF.

The CDR3 here is CASSAFGTNNEQFF. The DNA for the CDR3 is TGTGCCAGCAGCGCCTTCGGTACGAACAATGAGCAGTTCTTC. V and J are TRBV7-2 and TRBJ2-1; D remains ambiguous. Trimming cost V 5 bases and J 5 bases, with 13 bases left between them. This CDR3 has 14 residues. Germline V gene sequence: CDR1 SGHTA, CDR2 FQGNSA.

This clone has only one observation. The chain employs TRBV9 and TRBJ1-5, with TRBD1 matching 8 bases. CDR3 size: 14 residues. CDR1 is SGDLS and CDR2 is YYNGEE in the germline V gene. The J segment lost 8 bases and the V segment lost 4 bases, leaving 8 bases of the junction unmatched. This chain's CDR3 is CASSSGTGNEPQHF. In DNA, the CDR3 is TGTGCCAGCAGCTCCGGGACAGGTAACGAGCCCCAGCATTTT. The full variable domain, its missing parts supplied by reference TRBV9 and TRBJ1-5, is DSGVTQTPKHLITATGQRVTLRCSPRSGDLSVYWYQQSLDQGLQFLIQYYNGEERAKGNILERFSAQQFPDLHSELNLSSLELGDSALYFCASSSGTGNEPQHFGDGTRLSIL.

This clone appeared once. This chain joins TRBV11-2 and TRBJ2-7, with 11 nucleotides matching TRBD1. The CDR3 covers 16 residues. V lost 2 bases and J lost 3; bases outside the gene matches: 6. Per germline, CDR1 SGHAT and CDR2 FQNNGV. Written as DNA, the CDR3 is TGTGCCAGCAGCTTATCGCCGGGACAGGGGGACTACGAGCAGTACTTC. It specifies CASSLSPGQGDYEQYF.

The chain combines TRBV21-1 with TRBJ2-1; the listed D gene, TRBD2, was not tested against the DNA. TRBV21-1 is annotated as a pseudogene. CDR3 length equals 15 residues. CDR3 region: CASSNYHGTSDEQFF. CDR3 nucleotide sequence: TGTGCCAGCAGCAACTACCATGGGACTAGCGATGAGCAGTTCTTC.

The rearrangement uses TRBV11-3 and TRBJ1-1; no definite D call. The germline V and J ends were trimmed by 3 bases and 5 bases, with 4 bases remaining between them. This CDR3 spans 11 amino acids. Per germline, CDR1 SGHNT and CDR2 YENEEA. CDR3 coding DNA: TGTGCCAGCAGCTTCGGTACTGAAGCTTTCTTT. It specifies CASSFGTEAFF.